This paragraph covers one T cell receptor (beta chain) sequence. This sample was included in a study of blood T cell repertoires in COVID-19. Across the whole study: Spain, Italy and the United States supplied samples that represented acute and convalescent COVID-19. The analysed material was cDNA or gDNA that came from T cells, B-cell-depleted T cells, or PBMCs.

Under the authors' procedure: Estimates of nucleated cell counts were drawn from the amplification of reference gene primers. Only in-frame clones appear in the TCRdb table, and some are missing; sequencing was by immunoSEQ multiplex PCR. The V and J calls and clone size were taken over from that table, and D and trimming were inferred from the DNA. The table includes about 130,000 clones, about 74% detected once. This CDR3 is 14 amino acids long. The V end lost 7 bases, the J end lost 0 bases, and 10 bases lay between the germline ends. Per the germline V gene, CDR1 is MNHEY and CDR2 is SVGAGI. The chain carries TRBV6-5 and TRBJ2-1, with TRBD1 as a possible D gene (6 bases). Sequencing used peripheral blood. The sequence was obtained from a man aged 80 or over with COVID-19, enrolled during active disease. The CDR3 nucleotides read TGTGCCAGCAACCGGGACAACTCCTACAATGAGCAGTTCTTC. Amino acid sequence: CASNRDNSYNEQFF.